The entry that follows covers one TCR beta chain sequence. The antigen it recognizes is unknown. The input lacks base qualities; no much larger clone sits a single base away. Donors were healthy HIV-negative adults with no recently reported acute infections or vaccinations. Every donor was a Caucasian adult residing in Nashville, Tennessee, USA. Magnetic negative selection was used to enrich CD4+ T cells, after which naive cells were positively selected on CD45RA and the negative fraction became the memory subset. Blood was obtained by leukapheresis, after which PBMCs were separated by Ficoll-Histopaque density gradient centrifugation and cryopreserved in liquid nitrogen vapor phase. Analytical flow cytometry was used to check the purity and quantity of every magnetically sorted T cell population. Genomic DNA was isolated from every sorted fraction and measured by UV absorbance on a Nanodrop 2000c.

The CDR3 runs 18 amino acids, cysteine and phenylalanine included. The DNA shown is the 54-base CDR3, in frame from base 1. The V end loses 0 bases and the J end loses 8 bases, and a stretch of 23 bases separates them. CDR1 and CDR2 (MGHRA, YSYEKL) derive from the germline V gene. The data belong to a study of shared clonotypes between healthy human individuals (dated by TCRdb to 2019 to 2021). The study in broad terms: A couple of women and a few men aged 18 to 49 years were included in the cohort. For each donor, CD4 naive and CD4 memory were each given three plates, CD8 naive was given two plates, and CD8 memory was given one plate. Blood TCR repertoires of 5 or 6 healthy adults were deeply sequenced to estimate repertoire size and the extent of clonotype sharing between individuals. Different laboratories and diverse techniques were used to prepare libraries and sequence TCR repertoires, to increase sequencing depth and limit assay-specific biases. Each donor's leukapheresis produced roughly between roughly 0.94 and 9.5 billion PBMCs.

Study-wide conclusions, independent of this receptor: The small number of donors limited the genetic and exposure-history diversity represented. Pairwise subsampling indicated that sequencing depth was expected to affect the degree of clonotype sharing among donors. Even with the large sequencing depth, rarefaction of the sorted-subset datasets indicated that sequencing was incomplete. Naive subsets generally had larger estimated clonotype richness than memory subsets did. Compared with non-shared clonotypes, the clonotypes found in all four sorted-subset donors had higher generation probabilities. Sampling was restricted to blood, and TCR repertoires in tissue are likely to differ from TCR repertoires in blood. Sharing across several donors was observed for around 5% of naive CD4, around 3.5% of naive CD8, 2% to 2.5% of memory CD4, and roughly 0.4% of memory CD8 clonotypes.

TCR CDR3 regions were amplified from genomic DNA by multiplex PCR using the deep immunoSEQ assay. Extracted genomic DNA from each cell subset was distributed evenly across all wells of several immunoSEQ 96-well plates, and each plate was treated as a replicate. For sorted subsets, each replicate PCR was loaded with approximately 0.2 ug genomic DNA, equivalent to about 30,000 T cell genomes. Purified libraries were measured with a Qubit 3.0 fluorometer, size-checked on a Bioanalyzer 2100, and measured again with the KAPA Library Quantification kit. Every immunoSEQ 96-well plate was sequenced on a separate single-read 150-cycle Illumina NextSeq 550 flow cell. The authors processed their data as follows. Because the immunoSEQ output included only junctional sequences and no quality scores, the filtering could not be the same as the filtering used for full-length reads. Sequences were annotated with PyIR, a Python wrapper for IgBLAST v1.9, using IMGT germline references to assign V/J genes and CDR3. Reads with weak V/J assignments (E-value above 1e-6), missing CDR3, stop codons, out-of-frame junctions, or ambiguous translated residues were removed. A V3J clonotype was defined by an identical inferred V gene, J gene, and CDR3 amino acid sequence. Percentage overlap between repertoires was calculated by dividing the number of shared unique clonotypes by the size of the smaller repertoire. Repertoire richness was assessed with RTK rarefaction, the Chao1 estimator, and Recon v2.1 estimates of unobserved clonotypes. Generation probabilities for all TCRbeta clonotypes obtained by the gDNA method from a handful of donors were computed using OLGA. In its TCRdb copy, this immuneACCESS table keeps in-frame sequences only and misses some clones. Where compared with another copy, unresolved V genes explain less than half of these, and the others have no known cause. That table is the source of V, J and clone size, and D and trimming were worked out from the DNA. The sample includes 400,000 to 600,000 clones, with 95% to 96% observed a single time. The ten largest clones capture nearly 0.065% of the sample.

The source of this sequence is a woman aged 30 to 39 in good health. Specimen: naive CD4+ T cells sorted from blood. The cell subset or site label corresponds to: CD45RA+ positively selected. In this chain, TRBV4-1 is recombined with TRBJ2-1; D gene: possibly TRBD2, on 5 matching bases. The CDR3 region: CASSQDTLGLSARDEQFF. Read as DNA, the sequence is TGCGCCAGCAGCCAAGATACCCTAGGACTTTCCGCAAGAGATGAGCAGTTCTTC.